This T cell receptor (beta chain) was recorded in a study of CXCR3-negative and CXCR3-positive naive CD8 T cells. Study-wide results and limits: Naive cells positive for CXCR3 carried more hydrophobic TRB CDR3s than CXCR3-negative ones.

This CDR3 is 15 amino acids long. From germline, CDR1 is SQVTM and CDR2 ANQGSEA. About this clonotype itself: The antigen is undetermined.

cDNA libraries for TRB were generated by 5' RACE incorporating UMI labels. TCRdb re-called the 5' RACE reads and catalogs CDR3 proteins one per entry, DNA excluded. The sample has more than 100,000 distinct CDR3 sequences, and its top ten clones hold 0.4% to 0.45%. The TCR comes from a human donor in good health. Some clones in this sample may be carry-over from other donors' samples. The source material was naive CXCR3+ CD8+ T cells from blood. Sample subset: CD45RO-CCR7+CD27+CD95- naive CD8+ T cells expressing CXCR3 (TNR3+). The chain combines TRBV29-1 with TRBJ2-6; the D call from TCRdb, TRBD1, cannot be confirmed without DNA. The chain's CDR3 is CSVEWAGAGANVLTF.